These 28 T cell receptor beta chains were sequenced from one sample in a study of blood T cell repertoires in COVID-19. Using immunoSEQ multiplex PCR, the repertoire was profiled, and TCRdb retains in-frame clones only, with some absent. The data hold more than 130,000 clones, with just under 90% observed a single time. The sample taken for sequencing was peripheral blood. The receptors derive from a woman aged 35 to 49 with acute or convalescent COVID-19.

The chain carries TRBV12-1 and TRBJ2-2; the listed D gene, TRBD2, was not tested against the DNA. TRBV12-1 corresponds to a pseudogene. This CDR3 comprises 16 residues. The CDR3 loop is CASSSLSGANTGELFF. The DNA for the CDR3 is TGTGCCAGCAGCTCCCTCAGCGGGGCCAACACCGGGGAGCTGTTTTTT.

The chain carries TRBV4-3 and TRBJ2-1; possibly TRBD2 for D (6 bases). Trimming removed 1 base at V and 12 bases at J, with 13 bases between. CDR1 is LGHNA, CDR2 YSLEER, per germline. This CDR3 region has 13 residues. CDR3 sequence: CASSQGRGSGQFF. DNA of the CDR3: TGCGCCAGCAGCCAAGGACGGGGGAGTGGGCAGTTCTTC.

The genes are TRBV7-9 and TRBJ1-4; 7 nucleotides agree with TRBD1. This CDR3 comprises 13 residues. J lost 7 bases, V lost 5 bases, and 4 bases had no gene match. The germline gives CDR1 SEHNR, CDR2 FQNEAQ (reference sequence). Written as DNA, the CDR3 is TGTGCCAGCAGCGGGCGGGACAGTGAAAAACTGTTTTTT. It codes for CASSGRDSEKLFF.

The genes are TRBV11-2 and TRBJ2-2; 8 positions match TRBD1. The CDR3 spans 16 residues. V lost 3 bases to trimming and J lost 4 bases; unmatched junction nucleotides: 7. Germline V lookup: CDR1 SGHAT, CDR2 FQNNGV. CDR3 residues: CASSFRTGSSTGELFF. The CDR3 DNA follows: TGTGCCAGCAGCTTTCGGACAGGGTCTAGCACCGGGGAGCTGTTTTTT.

The V gene is TRBV6-5, the J gene TRBJ2-2; the match to TRBD1 covers 7 bases. This CDR3 region has 15 residues. V gave up 5 bases and J gave up 1 base; unmatched junction bases: 4. From germline, CDR1 is MNHEY and CDR2 SVGAGI. The DNA for the CDR3 is TGTGCCAGCAGTCAACAGGGGTGGAACACCGGGGAGCTGTTTTTT. This sequence encodes CASSQQGWNTGELFF.

This chain uses TRBV28 with TRBJ1-5, with a possible D match to TRBD1 (5 bases). Per germline, CDR1 MDHEN and CDR2 SYDVKM. The CDR3 spans 15 residues. Trimming took 3 bases from V and 2 from J, leaving 11 bases between them. The CDR3 sequence: CASSFAGRGNQPQHF. The CDR3 coding sequence is TGTGCCAGCAGTTTCGCGGGGCGCGGCAATCAGCCCCAGCATTTT.

The V and J genes are TRBV7-8 and TRBJ1-1; unclear D gene. Germline CDR1 reads SGHVS; CDR2 reads FQNEAQ. This CDR3 is 12 amino acids long. V was cut by 5 bases and J by 8 bases, with 12 bases left in between. The CDR3 protein is CASSLRGLEAFF. The CDR3 DNA sequence: TGTGCCAGCAGCCTCCGAGGCCTAGAAGCTTTCTTT.

Only a few counts were recorded for this clone. In DNA, the CDR3 is TGTGCCAGCAGTCCCCGACAGGGCAACTATGGCTACACCTTC. It specifies CASSPRQGNYGYTF. V and J are TRBV5-4 and TRBJ1-2; TRBD1 matches at 7 bases. With V trimmed by 5 bases and J by 2 bases, 6 bases remained unmatched. Germline CDR1 and CDR2: SGHNT and YYREEE (reference sequence). The CDR3 totals 14 residues.

The CDR3 nucleotides are TGTGCCAGCTCACCAGTCAGGGTAGAGGACATGAACACTGAAGCTTTCTTT. It specifies CASSPVRVEDMNTEAFF. V and J are TRBV18 and TRBJ1-1, with D possibly TRBD1 on 5 matching bases. Germline loops: CDR1 KGHSH, CDR2 LQKENI. Trimming cost V 2 bases and J 0 bases, with 16 bases left between them. The CDR3 is 17 amino acids.

This chain joins TRBV7-6 and TRBJ1-1; TRBD1 matches 8 bases. The CDR3 consists of 15 residues. V was pared by 5 bases and J by 5 bases, with 10 bases of the junction left unmatched. Per the germline V gene, CDR1 is SGHVS and CDR2 is FNYEAQ. CDR3 in amino acids: CASSPGQGGTTEAFF. The DNA for the CDR3 is TGTGCCAGCAGCCCTGGACAGGGTGGAACAACTGAAGCTTTCTTT. The whole variable domain, remainder taken from reference TRBV7-6 and TRBJ1-1, is GAGVSQSPRYKVTKRGQDVALRCDPISGHVSLYWYRQALGQGPEFLTYFNYEAQQDKSGLPNDRFSAERPEGSISTLTIQRTEQRDSAMYRCASSPGQGGTTEAFFGQGTRLTVV.

This rearrangement joins TRBV6-5 to TRBJ2-7, with TRBD1 identical over 8 bases. The CDR3 runs 16 residues. Germline V gene data show CDR1 as MNHEY and CDR2 as SVGAGI. V was clipped by 0 bases and J by 3 bases; unmatched bases: 7. The CDR3 protein is CASSYSTGVRFYEQYF. The CDR3 bases are TGTGCCAGCAGTTACTCGACAGGGGTCCGTTTCTACGAGCAGTACTTC.

V and J are TRBV30 and TRBJ1-6; D is unclear. The V end was cut by 5 bases, the J end by 3 bases, with 11 bases between. The CDR3 sequence is 14 residues long. The germline V gene encodes CDR1 GTSNPN and CDR2 SVGIG (reference sequence). CDR3 residues: CAWGITLYNSPLHF. The CDR3 DNA reads as TGTGCCTGGGGAATAACTCTCTATAATTCACCCCTCCACTTT.

This clone has only a few counts. The gene calls are TRBV6-4 and TRBJ2-1; the match to TRBD1 covers 9 bases. This CDR3 has 15 residues. J lost 8 bases, V lost 2 bases, and 7 bases had no gene match. Germline-derived CDR1 and CDR2 are MRHNA and SNTAGT. In nucleotides, the CDR3 is TGTGCCAGCAGTGACGGTGGACAGGGGATCGATGAGCAGTTCTTC. Protein product: CASSDGGQGIDEQFF.

The chain has TRBV29-1 and TRBJ2-1; TRBD2 agrees at 9 bases. CDR3 length equals 15 residues. Germline CDR1 reads SQVTM; CDR2 reads ANQGSEA. Trimming at V came to 2 bases and at J to 8 bases, leaving 10 bases not matched to a gene. The CDR3 region has the DNA TGCAGCGTTGAAAACGTTGGGACTAGCCGCGATGAGCAGTTCTTC. Protein product: CSVENVGTSRDEQFF.

The genes are TRBV4-3 and TRBJ2-2; TRBD2 matches 8 bases. Germline CDR1 and CDR2: LGHNA and YSLEER. Trimming at V came to 2 bases and at J to 6 bases, leaving 11 bases not matched to a gene. The CDR3 runs to 17 residues. In DNA, the CDR3 is TGCGCCAGCAGCCAATATCCCGGGACTAGTGATCCCGGGGAGCTGTTTTTT. Protein: CASSQYPGTSDPGELFF.

This chain joins TRBV30 and TRBJ2-1, with 8 bases matching TRBD2. Germline values: CDR1 GTSNPN, CDR2 SVGIG (reference sequence). The CDR3 extends over 21 amino acids. The V gene end was trimmed by 1 base and the J gene end by 0 bases; junction bases not matched to a gene: 20. The CDR3 region has the DNA TGTGCCTGGAGTGGACGGCCGGGACTAGGGGTTTCCTCGAGCTCCTACAATGAGCAGTTCTTC. Its translation: CAWSGRPGLGVSSSSYNEQFF. Drawing the rest from reference TRBV30 and TRBJ2-1, the complete variable domain is SQTIHQWPATLVQPVGSPLSLECTVEGTSNPNLYWYRQAAGRGLQLLFYSVGIGQISSEVPQNLSASRPQDRQFILSSKKLLLSDSGFYLCAWSGRPGLGVSSSSYNEQFFGPGTRLTVL.

The chain combines TRBV7-9 with TRBJ2-3; D unresolved. The germline V gene encodes CDR1 SEHNR and CDR2 FQNEAQ (reference sequence). V was trimmed by 2 bases and J by 11 bases, leaving 14 bases between them. The CDR3 extends over 13 amino acids. DNA for the CDR3: TGTGCCAGCAGCTTATCTTCCTCTGAGGTGCAGTATTTT. Amino acid sequence: CASSLSSSEVQYF. Based on the CDR3 plus reference TRBV7-9 and TRBJ2-3, the full variable domain is DTGVSQNPRHKITKRGQNVTFRCDPISEHNRLYWYRQTLGQGPEFLTYFQNEAQLEKSRLLSDRFSAERPKGSFSTLEIQRTEQGDSAMYLCASSLSSSEVQYFGPGTRLTVL.

The table lists this clone with a count of one. V gene TRBV28 combines with J gene TRBJ1-4; a weak D match, TRBD1 (6 bases). Per the germline V gene, CDR1 is MDHEN and CDR2 is SYDVKM. V gave up 6 bases and J gave up 7 bases, with 15 bases separating them. This CDR3 comprises 14 residues. CDR3 loop: CASSSGQPPEKLFF. CDR3 DNA sequence: TGTGCCAGCAGCTCAGGACAGCCCCCTGAAAAACTGTTTTTT.

This sequence joins TRBV19 and TRBJ2-1; tentative D call: TRBD2 (7 bases). V lost 4 bases and J 7 bases, leaving 20 bases between the germline ends. Germline loops: CDR1 LNHDA, CDR2 SQIVND (reference sequence). The CDR3 sequence is 16 residues long. The CDR3 sequence is CASSRGAGAHLNEQFF. In DNA form, the CDR3 reads TGTGCCAGTAGTAGGGGGGCGGGGGCCCACCTGAATGAGCAGTTCTTC.

The chain links TRBV6-5 to TRBJ2-7, with TRBD2 as a possible D gene (5 bases). This CDR3 region has 16 residues. V lost 0 bases and J lost 3, with 15 bases in between. Germline CDR1 reads MNHEY; CDR2 reads SVGAGI. The CDR3 coding sequence is TGTGCCAGCAGTTACTCGGCCTCTCCGGGGAACTACGAGCAGTACTTC. It is translated as CASSYSASPGNYEQYF.

The V gene is TRBV30, the J gene TRBJ2-7; 7 nucleotides align to TRBD2. Germline loops: CDR1 GTSNPN, CDR2 SVGIG (reference sequence). This CDR3 is 13 amino acids long. J was trimmed by 6 bases and V by 0 bases; bases with no gene match: 5. DNA for the CDR3: TGTGCCTGGAGTGTATGGGAGGGTAGCGAGCAGTACTTC. It is translated as CAWSVWEGSEQYF. Full variable domain (rest looked up from reference TRBV30 and TRBJ2-7): SQTIHQWPATLVQPVGSPLSLECTVEGTSNPNLYWYRQAAGRGLQLLFYSVGIGQISSEVPQNLSASRPQDRQFILSSKKLLLSDSGFYLCAWSVWEGSEQYFGPGTRLTVT.

This chain uses TRBV5-4 with TRBJ2-7; 9 nucleotides align to TRBD2. V shed 0 bases, J shed 2 bases, and the junction held 3 bases outside the gene matches. This CDR3 spans 15 amino acids. Germline CDR1 reads SGHNT; CDR2 reads YYREEE (reference sequence). As DNA, the CDR3 is TGTGCCAGCAGCTTGGGGACTAGCGAGGCCTACGAGCAGTACTTC. This sequence encodes CASSLGTSEAYEQYF.

V gene TRBV29-1 combines with J gene TRBJ2-3, with 10 nucleotides matching TRBD1. From germline, CDR1 is SQVTM and CDR2 ANQGSEA. Trimming at V came to 0 bases and at J to 6 bases, leaving 12 bases not matched to a gene. CDR3 length equals 17 residues. CDR3 coding DNA: TGCAGCGTTGAAGACCGTAAGACAGGGGGCAGCTGGGATACGCAGTATTTT. This codes for CSVEDRKTGGSWDTQYF.

This chain joins TRBV15 and TRBJ2-5; 7 bases map to TRBD1. The germline gives CDR1 LNHNV, CDR2 YYDKDF (reference sequence). The J segment lost 2 bases and the V segment lost 2 bases, leaving 5 bases of the junction unmatched. The CDR3 contains 15 residues. CDR3 nucleotide sequence: TGTGCCACCAGCAGAAACAGGGGTTATCAAGAGACCCAGTACTTC. Translation: CATSRNRGYQETQYF. The full variable domain, completed using reference TRBV15 and TRBJ2-5, is DAMVIQNPRYQVTQFGKPVTLSCSQTLNHNVMYWYQQKSSQAPKLLFHYYDKDFNNEADTPDNFQSRRPNTSFCFLDIRSPGLGDTAMYLCATSRNRGYQETQYFGPGTRLLVL.

The V gene is TRBV7-8, the J gene TRBJ1-3; 7 nucleotides agree with TRBD1. In germline, CDR1 is SGHVS, CDR2 FQNEAQ. V was pared by 1 base and J by 0 bases, with 6 bases of the junction left unmatched. The CDR3 is 17 amino acids. The CDR3 sequence is CASSLGGQQYSGNTIYF. As DNA, the CDR3 is TGTGCCAGCAGCTTAGGGGGACAGCAATACTCTGGAAACACCATATATTTT.

The chain couples TRBV3-1 (or the pseudogene TRBV3-2) to TRBJ1-1, with 10 bases fitting TRBD1. This CDR3 contains 16 residues. Germline loops: CDR1 LGHDT, CDR2 YNNKEL (reference sequence). With 0 bases clipped from V and 3 bases from J, the junction kept 4 bases outside the gene matches. CDR3 protein: CASSQEDRGNDTEAFF. In DNA, the CDR3 is TGTGCCAGCAGCCAAGAGGACAGGGGGAATGACACTGAAGCTTTCTTT.

V usage is TRBV27 and J usage is TRBJ2-1; 15 nucleotides match TRBD2. V shed 6 bases, J shed 15 bases, and the junction held 9 bases outside the gene matches. Per the germline V gene, CDR1 is MNHEY and CDR2 is SMNVEV (reference sequence). This CDR3 comprises 14 residues. CDR3 amino acids: CASSPGTSGGRVFF. The CDR3 bases are TGTGCCAGCAGCCCGGGGACTAGCGGGGGGCGGGTGTTCTTC.

The chain combines TRBV7-9 with TRBJ2-2; TRBD1 matches at 11 bases. In germline, CDR1 is SEHNR, CDR2 FQNEAQ (reference sequence). The CDR3 is 14 amino acids. V trimming: 6 bases; J trimming: 7 bases; junction bases outside the gene matches: 4. Here the CDR3 reads CASRWTGGGGELFF. CDR3 DNA: TGTGCCAGCAGGTGGACAGGGGGCGGCGGGGAGCTGTTTTTT.